This is a list of T cell receptor beta chains from one sample in a study of OX40 agonist ivuxolimab in advanced cancers. Generated by immunoSEQ multiplex PCR, the TCRdb table keeps only in-frame clones and is missing some. The sample lists roughly 50,000 clones; around 88% were seen once. The sample consisted of CD4+ or CD8+ T cells sorted from blood, taken in a trial of the OX40 agonist ivuxolimab. The receptors come from an adult with an advanced solid tumor such as melanoma, head and neck, liver or kidney cancer. Each CDR3 is given with its conserved first and last residue. D genes are given only for firm matches. Some rows mark clone size as missing; the rest say once, few, many or name a class of expanded clone.

>TRBV19|TRBD2|NA|TRBJ2-2
TGTGCCAGTAGTATCCGGCTAGCGGGAGAATCGGCCGGGGAGCTGTTTTTT
CASSIRLAGESAGELFF
>TRBV2|NA|few|TRBJ1-5
TGTGCCAGCATGGACGATAGCAATCAGCCCCAGCATTTT
CASMDDSNQPQHF
>TRBV5-1|TRBD1|once|TRBJ1-1
TGCGCCAGCAGCCCAGGGGGCTCTAACACTGAAGCTTTCTTT
CASSPGGSNTEAFF
>TRBV19|NA|NA|TRBJ2-7
TGTGCCAGTAGCCGTACAGGGTCAGGGGCCGAGCAGTACTTC
CASSRTGSGAEQYF
>TRBV5-1|NA|NA|TRBJ2-5
TGCGCCAGCAGCTTGGGGCCCGGGGGTGAGACCCAGTACTTC
CASSLGPGGETQYF
>TRBV19|NA|once|TRBJ2-7
TGTGCCAGTAGTATAGCCCGGGGCGAGCAGTACTTC
CASSIARGEQYF
>TRBV2|TRBD1|few|TRBJ1-1
TGTGCCAGCAGGCCAAACAGGGGAGTGAACACTGAAGCTTTCTTT
CASRPNRGVNTEAFF
>TRBV4-1|NA|once|TRBJ2-1
TGCGCCAGCAGCCAAGCGGGGCTATCCGCCTACAATGAGCAGTTCTTC
CASSQAGLSAYNEQFF
>TRBV27|NA|NA|TRBJ1-2
TGTGCCAGCGGCACTCGTCCTAGCTATGGCTACACCTTC
CASGTRPSYGYTF
>TRBV7-3|TRBD2|NA|TRBJ2-3
TGTGCCAGCAGCTTCAGCGGGAGACGCACAGATACGCAGTATTTT
CASSFSGRRTDTQYF
>TRBV7-8|TRBD1|NA|TRBJ1-5
TGTGCCAGCAGCCCCCGACAGGGTGTCGGACAGCCCCAGCATTTT
CASSPRQGVGQPQHF
>TRBV15|NA|NA|TRBJ2-7
TGTGCCACCAGCAGAGGTGGGCCACGACAAGACTTC
CATSRGGPRQDF
>TRBV6-5|NA|NA|TRBJ1-2
TGTGCCAGCAGTACGCCTCGGGGGGGGCGTTTTGGCTACACCTTC
CASSTPRGGRFGYTF
>TRBV5-4|TRBD1|NA|TRBJ1-1
TGTGCCAGCAGCCCCCCGGACAGGGGAACTGAAGCTTTCTTT
CASSPPDRGTEAFF
>TRBV30|NA|once|TRBJ1-1
TGTGCCTGGAGTCTCGAAGCGAACACTGAAGCTTTCTTT
CAWSLEANTEAFF
>TRBV5-1|NA|NA|TRBJ2-1
TGCGCCAGCAGCTTGGTCCAGGGCGATGAGCAGTTCTTC
CASSLVQGDEQFF
>TRBV7-9|NA|NA|TRBJ1-2
TGTGCCAGCAGCTTAGAGGTCGAGGGAGGGAATGGCTACACCTTC
CASSLEVEGGNGYTF
>TRBV7-9|TRBD1|NA|TRBJ2-4
TGTGCCAGCAGCTCCAGACAGGGGGCACTAGCCAAAAACATTCAGTACTTC
CASSSRQGALAKNIQYF
>TRBV7-9|NA|NA|TRBJ1-5
TGTGCCAGCAGCCCTGTAGAGGGTCAGCCCCAGCATTTT
CASSPVEGQPQHF
>TRBV5-1|TRBD2|NA|TRBJ2-7
TGCGCCAGCAGCCCGGGGACTAGCGGGAACTACGAGCAGTACTTC
CASSPGTSGNYEQYF
>TRBV6-1|TRBD1|NA|TRBJ1-1
TGTGCCAGCAGGGACCAGGGGGGGGCGGGAGCTTTCTTT
CASRDQGGAGAFF
>TRBV2|NA|NA|TRBJ1-4
TGTGCCAGCAGTCGCCTTCGGACCCAAAATGAAAAACTGTTTTTT
CASSRLRTQNEKLFF
>TRBV10-1|NA|NA|TRBJ2-3
TGCGCCAGCAGTGAGTCCTCGGGGGCGAGGGGCACAGATACGCAGTATTTT
CASSESSGARGTDTQYF
>TRBV5-1|NA|NA|TRBJ1-1
TGCGCCAGCAGCCCGATGACAGGACTTGAAGCTTTCTTT
CASSPMTGLEAFF
>TRBV4-1|TRBD1|NA|TRBJ1-2
TGCGCCAGCAGCCAACCGGACAGGACTAGCTATGGCTACACCTTC
CASSQPDRTSYGYTF
>TRBV4-2|TRBD2|NA|TRBJ2-2
TGTGCCAGCAGCCAAGACCCTGCGGGGGGGCCGAACACCGGGGAGCTGTTTTTT
CASSQDPAGGPNTGELFF
>TRBV19|NA|NA|TRBJ2-2
TGTGCCAGTAATCACGGTCGTGGGGACACCGGGGAGCTGTTTTTT
CASNHGRGDTGELFF
>TRBV18|NA|NA|TRBJ2-7
TGTGCCAGCTCACCCAGGGGCTCCTACGAGCAGTACTTC
CASSPRGSYEQYF
>TRBV5-4|TRBD2|once|TRBJ2-2
TGTGCCAGCAGCTCGGACAGCGGGAGGTACACCGGGGAGCTGTTTTTT
CASSSDSGRYTGELFF
>TRBV7-9|NA|NA|TRBJ1-1
TGTGCCAGCAGCTCGAGACGGGACACTGAAGCTTTCTTT
CASSSRRDTEAFF
>TRBV7-8|TRBD1|few|TRBJ2-7
TGTGCCAGCAGCTTAGCGGGACAGGGTGCCACCTACGAGCAGTACTTC
CASSLAGQGATYEQYF
>TRBV10-2|TRBD1|once|TRBJ2-7
TGCGCCAGCAGTCGGGACAGAGACTACGAGCAGTACTTC
CASSRDRDYEQYF
>TRBV7-2|TRBD1|NA|TRBJ1-2
TGTGCCAGCAGCCCAGGGGGCGGCTATGGCTACACCTTC
CASSPGGGYGYTF
>TRBV5-1|NA|NA|TRBJ2-7
TGCGCCAGCAGGCGCTTGGGGGGAGACGAGCAGTACTTC
CASRRLGGDEQYF
>TRBV28|NA|NA|TRBJ1-4
TGTGCCAGCAGCCCGGGGGTCTATGAAAAACTGTTTTTT
CASSPGVYEKLFF
>TRBV28|NA|NA|TRBJ2-5
TGTGCCAGCAGCCAGAGACAGCTAGGGTCGGAGACCCAGTACTTC
CASSQRQLGSETQYF
>TRBV11-1|NA|NA|TRBJ2-7
TGTGCCAGCAGCCGAGCATGGGGGACGATCGAGCAGTACTTC
CASSRAWGTIEQYF
>TRBV5-1|TRBD1|once|TRBJ2-7
TGCGCCAGCACCCGACAGGGGGGACCCTACGAGCAGTACTTC
CASTRQGGPYEQYF
>TRBV15|NA|NA|TRBJ1-2
TGTGCCACCAGCAGAGAAACGGGATATGGCTACACCTTC
CATSRETGYGYTF
>TRBV19|NA|NA|TRBJ2-7
TGTGCCAGTAGCTCCGGGACCAGCTCAAACTACGAGCAGTACTTC
CASSSGTSSNYEQYF
>TRBV5-1|NA|NA|TRBJ2-2
TGCGCCAGCAGCCTGAAAGTTCCGGGGATGGGCACCGGGGAGCTGTTTTTT
CASSLKVPGMGTGELFF
>TRBV29-1|TRBD2|NA|TRBJ2-5
TGCAGCGTTCGCGTCCAGCGGGAGGGCCTGGGGGAGACCCAGTACTTC
CSVRVQREGLGETQYF
>TRBV5-6|NA|NA|TRBJ1-6
TGTGCCAGCAGCTTGGACCCGAGACGATATAATTCACCCCTCCACTTT
CASSLDPRRYNSPLHF
>TRBV9|NA|NA|TRBJ2-3
TGTGCCAGCAGCGGACTCTCTAGCACAGATACGCAGTATTTT
CASSGLSSTDTQYF
>TRBV28|NA|NA|TRBJ1-4
TGTGCCAGCAGTTTCTTCCCTGGGGACTCCGCCGCAACTAATGAAAAACTGTTTTTT
CASSFFPGDSAATNEKLFF
>TRBV6-5|NA|NA|TRBJ1-5
TGTGCCAGCAGTTATGGGGGATTGAATCAGCCCCAGCATTTT
CASSYGGLNQPQHF
>TRBV2|NA|NA|TRBJ2-5
TGTGCCAGCAGGGAGCGACAGCACCAAGAGACCCAGTACTTC
CASRERQHQETQYF
>TRBV2|TRBD2|NA|TRBJ2-1
TGTGCCAGCAATAGCGGGAGGGCCGCTGGGGTTAGGAATGAGCAGTTCTTC
CASNSGRAAGVRNEQFF
>TRBV29-1|NA|once|TRBJ1-5
TGCAGCGTTGAAGATGACGGGAATCAGCCCCAGCATTTT
CSVEDDGNQPQHF
>TRBV7-9|NA|NA|TRBJ2-1
TGTGCCAGCCCCTCGGTCGGCGGGCCCGGCCTTAGGTTCTTC
CASPSVGGPGLRFF
>TRBV5-4|TRBD1|NA|TRBJ2-7
TGTGCCAGCAGCCCGGGACAGGCATCCGAGCAGTACTTC
CASSPGQASEQYF
>TRBV7-2|TRBD1|NA|TRBJ1-1
TGTGCCAGCAGCTTAACGACAGGGGGGTATGTTGAAGCTTTCTTT
CASSLTTGGYVEAFF
>TRBV10-3|NA|NA|TRBJ1-5
TGTGCCATCAGTGAGTCGTCAGGACTCAATCAGCCCCAGCATTTT
CAISESSGLNQPQHF
>TRBV2|NA|NA|TRBJ2-7
TGTGCCAGCAGTGATCAGACGGGAGTAACCCTCGAGCAGTACTTC
CASSDQTGVTLEQYF
>TRBV4-1|NA|NA|TRBJ1-2
TGCGCCAGCAGCCGAGTCGGAGTCTATGGCTACACCTTC
CASSRVGVYGYTF
>TRBV7-6|NA|NA|TRBJ1-2
TGTGCCAGCAGCTTGGCCAGGGACGGTGGCTACACCTTC
CASSLARDGGYTF
>TRBV7-8|NA|NA|TRBJ1-4
TGTGCCAGCAGCATGGGAGTTAATGAAAAACTGTTTTTT
CASSMGVNEKLFF
>TRBV9|NA|NA|TRBJ2-1
TGTGCCAGCAGTCTGGGGCGGCCATCCTACAATGAGCAGTTCTTC
CASSLGRPSYNEQFF